The clone carrying this TCR beta chain has a handful of counts. Its antigen is not identified. The data were taken from a study of chemoradiotherapy in HPV16-positive cancers. Study details: Candidate HPV-specific clones and shared TCR motifs came from a couple of HPV16-positive patients.

Here immunoSEQ multiplex PCR was the method, and the copy in TCRdb shows in-frame clones only, minus some. The profile covers 9,000 to 10,000 clones, with approximately 83% appearing a single time and 2% to 3% taken by the ten largest. V was clipped by 8 bases and J by 2 bases; unmatched bases: 10. The CDR3 is 15 residues long. Germline CDR1 is ENHRY and CDR2 is SYGVKD. Study-wide results and caveats: Functional assays defining HPV-specific T cells used only a couple of HPV16-positive patients. In HPV16-positive patients, HPV-responsive T-cell expansion tracked better recurrence-free survival. During treatment, candidate HPV-specific clones and E7-related motifs expanded in tumor.

This chain uses TRBV10-3 with TRBJ2-5, with 8 bases aligning to TRBD1. The sequencing here drew on blood, taken from a patient who underwent chemoradiotherapy. The receptor was derived from a human donor with HPV-associated anogenital cancer. The CDR3 here is CAIGRTGSGQETQYF. Written as DNA, the CDR3 is TGTGCCATCGGCAGGACAGGGTCCGGTCAAGAGACCCAGTACTTC.